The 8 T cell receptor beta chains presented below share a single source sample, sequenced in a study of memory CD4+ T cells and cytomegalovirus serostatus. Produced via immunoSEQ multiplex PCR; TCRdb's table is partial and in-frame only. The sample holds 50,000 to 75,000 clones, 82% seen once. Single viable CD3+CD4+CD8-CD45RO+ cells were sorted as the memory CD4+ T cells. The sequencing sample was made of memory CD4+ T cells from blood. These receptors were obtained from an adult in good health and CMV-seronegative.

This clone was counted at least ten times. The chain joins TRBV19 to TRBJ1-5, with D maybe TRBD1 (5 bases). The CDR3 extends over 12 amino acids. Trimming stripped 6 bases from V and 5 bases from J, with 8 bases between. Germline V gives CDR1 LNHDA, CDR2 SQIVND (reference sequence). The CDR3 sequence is CASRTGHQPQHF. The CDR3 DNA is TGTGCCAGTAGAACAGGCCATCAGCCCCAGCATTTT.

The CDR3 sequence is CASSGASMNTEAFF. The CDR3 DNA follows: TGTGCCAGCTCGGGGGCGTCTATGAACACTGAAGCTTTCTTT. This chain links TRBV18 with TRBJ1-1, with a tentative D call TRBD1 (6 bases). The germline V and J ends were trimmed by 6 bases and 0 bases, with 11 bases remaining between them. This CDR3 has 14 residues. Germline CDR1 is KGHSH and CDR2 is LQKENI.

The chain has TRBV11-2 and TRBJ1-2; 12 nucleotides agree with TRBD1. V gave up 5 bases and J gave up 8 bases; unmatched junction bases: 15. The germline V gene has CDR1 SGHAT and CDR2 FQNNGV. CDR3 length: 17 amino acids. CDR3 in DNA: TGTGCCAGCAGCCGCGGGACAGGGGGCGAAATAGGTAAAGGCTACACCTTC. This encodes CASSRGTGGEIGKGYTF.

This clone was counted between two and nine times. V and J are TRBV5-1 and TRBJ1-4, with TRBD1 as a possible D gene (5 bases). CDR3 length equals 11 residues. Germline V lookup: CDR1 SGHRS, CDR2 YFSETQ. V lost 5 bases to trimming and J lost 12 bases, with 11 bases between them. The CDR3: CASRGTGELFF. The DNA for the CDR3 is TGCGCCAGCAGGGGGACTGGGGAACTGTTTTTT.

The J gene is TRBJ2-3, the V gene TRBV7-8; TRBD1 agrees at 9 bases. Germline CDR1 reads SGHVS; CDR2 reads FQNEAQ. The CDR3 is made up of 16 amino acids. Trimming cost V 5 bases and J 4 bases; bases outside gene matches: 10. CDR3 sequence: CASSVYRGRGADTQYF. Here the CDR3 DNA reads TGTGCCAGCAGCGTCTACAGGGGGCGAGGGGCAGATACGCAGTATTTT.

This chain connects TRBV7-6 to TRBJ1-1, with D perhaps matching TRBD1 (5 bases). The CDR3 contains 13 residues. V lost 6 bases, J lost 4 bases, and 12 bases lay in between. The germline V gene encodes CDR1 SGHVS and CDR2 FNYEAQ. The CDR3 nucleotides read TGTGCCAGCAGTTTCCGGGACGGCACTGAAGCTTTCTTT. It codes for CASSFRDGTEAFF.

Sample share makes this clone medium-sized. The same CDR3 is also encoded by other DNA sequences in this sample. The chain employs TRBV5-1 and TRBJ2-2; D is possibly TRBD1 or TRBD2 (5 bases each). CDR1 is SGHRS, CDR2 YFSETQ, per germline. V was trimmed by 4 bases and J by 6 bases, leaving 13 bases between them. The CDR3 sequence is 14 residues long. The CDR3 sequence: CASSLDRGPGELFF. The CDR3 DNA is TGCGCCAGCAGCCTGGACCGGGGCCCCGGGGAGCTGTTTTTT. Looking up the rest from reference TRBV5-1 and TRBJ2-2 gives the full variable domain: KAGVTQTPRYLIKTRGQQVTLSCSPISGHRSVSWYQQTPGQGLQFLFEYFSETQRNKGNFPGRFSGRQFSNSRSEMNVSTLELGDSALYLCASSLDRGPGELFFGEGSRLTVL.

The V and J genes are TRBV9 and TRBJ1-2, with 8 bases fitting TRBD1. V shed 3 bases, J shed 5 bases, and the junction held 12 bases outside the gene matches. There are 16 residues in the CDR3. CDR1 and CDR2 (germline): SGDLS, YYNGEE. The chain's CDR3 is CASSGGQGARRYGYTF. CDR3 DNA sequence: TGTGCCAGCAGCGGGGGGCAGGGGGCAAGGAGGTATGGCTACACCTTC. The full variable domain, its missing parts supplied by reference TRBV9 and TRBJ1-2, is DSGVTQTPKHLITATGQRVTLRCSPRSGDLSVYWYQQSLDQGLQFLIQYYNGEERAKGNILERFSAQQFPDLHSELNLSSLELGDSALYFCASSGGQGARRYGYTFGSGTRLTVV.